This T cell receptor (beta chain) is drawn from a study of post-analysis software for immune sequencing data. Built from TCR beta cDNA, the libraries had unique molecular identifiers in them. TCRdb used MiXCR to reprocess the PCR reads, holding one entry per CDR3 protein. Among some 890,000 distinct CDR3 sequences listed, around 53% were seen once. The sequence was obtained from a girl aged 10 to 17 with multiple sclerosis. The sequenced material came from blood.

The CDR3 sequence: CASSPNRGRQPQHF. CDR3 in DNA: TGTGCCAGCAGTCCCAACAGGGGGCGTCAGCCCCAGCATTTT. J is TRBJ1-5 and V is TRBV12-3 or TRBV12-4; the match to TRBD1 covers 9 bases. The CDR3 runs to 14 residues. Unmatched junction bases numbered 5, after V lost 5 bases and J lost 6 bases.